Listed below are T cell receptor beta chains from one sample, sequenced in a study of patients and donors after allogeneic stem cell transplantation. TCRdb reprocessed the RT-PCR reads with MiXCR, giving one entry per CDR3 protein. This table holds roughly 880,000 distinct CDR3 sequences, roughly 18% found once. Sequencing used blood, either unsorted or a sorted T cell fraction (not recorded which). These receptors all stem from a human donor who was either an allogeneic HSCT recipient or a stem cell or donor lymphocyte infusion donor (not recorded which). It is not recorded whose cells these are; they may come from a transplant donor. Each CDR3 is given with its conserved first and last residue. A D gene is named only where the DNA matches it firmly. Clone size is given for some rows only: seen once, a few or many times, or a class if the clone is expanded.

TRBV21-1	.	TRBJ2-1	many	CASSKEGTANTSSYNEQFF	TGTGCCAGCAGCAAAGAGGGGACAGCAAACACCAGCTCCTACAATGAGCAGTTCTTC
TRBV28	TRBD2	TRBJ2-4	.	CASSKGGSLAKNIQYF	TGTGCCAGCAGCAAGGGAGGGTCACTAGCCAAAAACATTCAGTACTTC
TRBV6-6	.	TRBJ1-1	few	CASSYSTVSEAFF	TGTGCCAGCTCCTACTCAACGGTATCTGAAGCTTTCTTT
TRBV18	TRBD2	TRBJ2-7	few	CASSPNSGGVYEQYF	TGTGCCAGCTCACCCAATAGCGGGGGGGTATACGAGCAGTACTTC
TRBV20-1	.	TRBJ2-1	.	CSARGDWGGDLISYNEQFF	TGCAGTGCTAGAGGGGACTGGGGCGGAGACCTTATCTCCTACAATGAGCAGTTCTTC
TRBV4-1	TRBD1	TRBJ2-1	few	CASSQGRRDRAYNEQFF	TGCGCCAGCAGCCAAGGCCGCCGGGACAGGGCCTACAATGAGCAGTTCTTC
TRBV5-1	TRBD2	TRBJ2-3	few	CASSHGTSGGVMDTQYF	TGCGCCAGCAGCCACGGGACTAGCGGGGGGGTGATGGATACGCAGTATTTT
TRBV24-1	TRBD1	TRBJ2-7	many	CATPGQRPYEQYF	TGTGCCACCCCGGGACAGAGACCCTACGAGCAGTACTTC
TRBV5-1	TRBD1	TRBJ2-7	.	CASSLGGQVPLYEQYF	TGCGCCAGCAGCCTAGGAGGACAGGTTCCTCTCTACGAGCAGTACTTC
TRBV11-1	TRBD1	TRBJ1-2	.	CASSFYRGGDSRSDGYTF	TGTGCCAGCAGCTTCTACAGGGGAGGAGATTCCAGATCGGATGGCTACACCTTC
TRBV27	.	TRBJ1-3	few	CASSLRPDGNTIYF	TGTGCCAGCAGTTTAAGGCCCGACGGAAACACCATATATTTT
TRBV10-3	.	TRBJ2-5	many	CAISGLGSQETQYF	TGTGCCATCAGTGGACTGGGCTCACAAGAGACCCAGTACTTC
TRBV27	.	TRBJ2-2	many	CASHRGGTGELFF	TGTGCCAGCCACAGGGGAGGCACCGGGGAGCTGTTTTTT
TRBV7-6	.	TRBJ2-1	.	CASSLVVWAEHNEQFF	TGTGCCAGCAGCTTAGTCGTTTGGGCGGAACACAATGAGCAGTTCTTC
TRBV29-1	.	TRBJ2-1	.	CSAKVRRDNEQFF	TGCAGCGCAAAGGTCCGCCGGGACAATGAGCAGTTCTTC
TRBV18	.	TRBJ1-1	.	CASSRGGSTEAFF	TGTGCCAGCTCACGGGGGGGAAGTACTGAAGCTTTCTTT
TRBV4-1	TRBD2	TRBJ2-7	.	CASSQELAGGTYEQYF	TGCGCCAGCAGCCAAGAACTAGCGGGAGGGACCTACGAGCAGTACTTC
TRBV4-3	TRBD2	TRBJ2-3	once	CASSQDLGAGASTDTQYF	TGCGCCAGCAGCCAAGATTTGGGAGCGGGGGCCAGCACAGATACGCAGTATTTT
TRBV2	TRBD1	TRBJ1-5	.	CASSLDRGRLGNQPQHF	TGTGCCAGCAGTCTCGACAGGGGTCGTTTAGGCAATCAGCCCCAGCATTTT
TRBV20-1	.	TRBJ1-3	few	CSANIDSSGNTIYF	TGCAGTGCTAATATCGACAGTTCTGGAAACACCATATATTTT
TRBV6-2/TRBV6-3	.	TRBJ1-2	.	CASSHRTGNYGYIF	TGTGCCAGCAGCCATCGAACAGGGAACTATGGCTACATCTTC
TRBV12-3/TRBV12-4	.	TRBJ1-2	.	CATLRRSGFYGYTF	TGTGCCACCCTGCGGCGGTCGGGTTTCTATGGCTACACCTTC
TRBV12-3/TRBV12-4	.	TRBJ1-1	few	CASSIWTAKNTEAFF	TGTGCCAGCAGTATTTGGACAGCCAAGAACACTGAAGCTTTCTTT
TRBV9	.	TRBJ2-2	few	CASSVSPGLKTGELFF	TGTGCCAGCAGCGTATCTCCGGGACTTAAAACCGGGGAGCTGTTTTTT
TRBV10-3	.	TRBJ1-2	.	CAISEPALPYTF	TGTGCCATCAGTGAGCCTGCCCTGCCCTACACCTTC
TRBV7-8	.	TRBJ1-1	few	CASSFTGLTYEAFF	TGTGCCAGCAGCTTTACGGGTCTCACCTATGAAGCTTTCTTT
TRBV9	.	TRBJ2-3	.	CASSLFVGGTDTQYF	TGTGCCAGCAGCCTCTTTGTAGGGGGTACAGATACGCAGTATTTT
TRBV20-1	.	TRBJ2-5	once	CSAGGVQETQYF	TGCAGTGCTGGAGGCGTTCAAGAGACCCAGTACTTC
TRBV6-2/TRBV6-3	TRBD1	TRBJ2-7	.	CASRRTGEASYEQYF	TGTGCCAGCAGACGGACAGGGGAAGCATCCTACGAGCAGTACTTC
TRBV21-1	.	TRBJ2-5	few	CASSKKDRPFQETQYF	TGTGCCAGCAGCAAGAAGGACAGGCCTTTCCAAGAGACCCAGTACTTC
TRBV7-4	.	TRBJ1-5	once	CASSFEFDPGGGQPQHF	TGTGCCAGCAGCTTCGAGTTTGACCCGGGCGGTGGCCAGCCCCAGCATTTT
TRBV3-1	.	TRBJ1-1	.	CASSQVRPYDTEAFF	TGTGCCAGCAGCCAAGTGCGGCCGTACGACACTGAAGCTTTCTTT
TRBV19	.	TRBJ1-1	.	CASSTGSIEAFF	TGTGCCAGTAGTACAGGGAGCATTGAAGCTTTCTTT
TRBV15	.	TRBJ2-7	few	CATSRDARDTLEQYF	TGTGCCACCAGCAGAGATGCCCGGGACACCCTAGAGCAGTACTTC
TRBV20-1	.	TRBJ1-3	few	CSARETGRASSRTGNTIYF	TGCAGTGCTAGAGAAACAGGGCGGGCAAGTTCGAGAACTGGAAACACCATATATTTT
TRBV6-5	.	TRBJ2-7	.	CASSYGERGYEQYF	TGTGCCAGCAGTTACGGGGAAAGAGGATACGAGCAGTACTTC
TRBV20-1	.	TRBJ2-5	many	CSARNSRDPQETQYF	TGCAGTGCTAGAAATTCCCGGGACCCTCAAGAGACCCAGTACTTC
TRBV6-6	.	TRBJ1-2	.	CASRPRSNYGYTF	TGTGCCAGCAGGCCAAGGAGTAACTATGGCTACACCTTC
TRBV4-1	TRBD1	TRBJ1-1	many	CASSTEGTGPMNTEAFF	TGCGCCAGCAGCACTGAGGGGACAGGCCCGATGAACACTGAAGCTTTCTTT
TRBV6-1	.	TRBJ1-5	many	CASRRQDRQPQHF	TGTGCCAGCAGGCGACAGGATCGACAGCCCCAGCATTTT
TRBV27	TRBD2	TRBJ2-2	.	CASSLSPHSSGARTGELFF	TGTGCCAGCAGTTTAAGCCCCCACTCTAGCGGAGCCCGCACCGGGGAGCTGTTTTTT
TRBV6-2/TRBV6-3	.	TRBJ2-1	few	CASSYSMGGEQFF	TGTGCCAGCAGTTACTCGATGGGGGGAGAGCAGTTCTTC
TRBV19	.	TRBJ2-1	.	CASSMLEGARDEQFF	TGTGCCAGTAGTATGTTGGAGGGAGCCCGCGATGAGCAGTTCTTC
TRBV12-3/TRBV12-4	.	TRBJ1-1	few	CASSLITEAFF	TGTGCCAGCAGTTTGATCACTGAAGCTTTCTTT
TRBV9	.	TRBJ1-1	few	CASSVVGANTEAFF	TGTGCCAGCAGCGTAGTGGGAGCCAACACTGAAGCTTTCTTT
TRBV20-1	.	TRBJ1-5	few	CSARDPVGRNQPQHF	TGCAGTGCTAGAGATCCGGTAGGCCGCAATCAGCCCCAGCATTTT
TRBV27	.	TRBJ2-7	.	CASSLVGGDSYEQYF	TGTGCCAGCAGTTTAGTGGGGGGTGACTCCTACGAGCAGTACTTC
TRBV20-1	.	TRBJ2-7	many	CSARPLQVYEQYF	TGCAGTGCTAGACCTCTACAGGTCTACGAGCAGTACTTC
TRBV4-3	.	TRBJ1-1	many	CASSQGRASEAFF	TGCGCCAGCAGCCAAGGGAGGGCTAGTGAAGCTTTCTTT